This TCR beta chain is drawn from a study of cytomegalovirus exposure and HLA in healthy donors. Study details: An earlier analysis identified 120 million or so unique TCR beta sequences in about 180 million T cells. General observations from the study: TCR association rates varied by HLA locus in a later analysis, with DRB1 highest and HLA-C lowest. Analyses of presence and absence presupposed an approximately uniform sequencing depth across donors.

As regards this clone: Antigen: not known. This sample also contains other DNA sequences that code for the same CDR3.

Primers: 60 Vbeta forward and 13 Jbeta reverse. TCRdb keeps only in-frame clones here, not all; method: immunoSEQ multiplex PCR. Of over 150,000 clones listed, approximately 80% are singletons. Material for sequencing was PBMCs. The sequence derives from a man aged 45-65 years in good health and CMV-seropositive.

The CDR3 sequence: CASSLRAGSSYEQYF. The CDR3 DNA follows: TGTGCCAGCAGTTTAAGGGCGGGATCCTCCTACGAGCAGTACTTC. This chain links TRBV27 with TRBJ2-7, with D possibly TRBD2 on 6 matching bases. Germline assignment: CDR1 MNHEY and CDR2 SMNVEV (reference sequence). CDR3 size: 15 residues. Trimming cost V 2 bases and J 0 bases, with 11 bases left between them.